These 32 T cell receptor beta chains were all obtained from the same sample, sequenced in a study of shared clonotypes between healthy human individuals. Clones were read by immunoSEQ multiplex PCR, and TCRdb kept only the in-frame ones, dropping some. Among millions of clones listed, approximately 90% were seen once. The sequenced sample consisted of naive CD4+ T cells sorted from blood. Specified subset: CD45RA+ positively selected. Receptor source: a man between 18 and 29 years old in good health.

The chain couples TRBV27 to TRBJ2-3; perhaps TRBD1 as D (6 bases). This CDR3 comprises 16 residues. The ends were cut back, 6 bases at V and 0 bases at J, with 16 bases in the middle. Germline lookup yields CDR1 MNHEY and CDR2 SMNVEV (reference sequence). The CDR3 nucleotides read TGTGCCAGCAGACCCGGACAGACCGCTAGCACAGATACGCAGTATTTT. Translated: CASRPGQTASTDTQYF.

The genes are TRBV7-9 and TRBJ2-7, with TRBD1 identical over 11 bases. Germline CDR1 SEHNR, CDR2 FQNEAQ (reference sequence). The trim removed 1 base at V and 3 bases at J, leaving 8 bases unmatched. The CDR3 has 17 amino acids. This CDR3 is CASSLGAGTGGFYEQYF. Written as DNA, the CDR3 is TGTGCCAGCAGCTTAGGAGCCGGGACAGGGGGATTCTACGAGCAGTACTTC.

This chain uses TRBV5-1 with TRBJ2-1, with D possibly TRBD1 on 6 matching bases. From germline, CDR1 is SGHRS and CDR2 YFSETQ. The CDR3 consists of 19 residues. V was pared by 4 bases and J by 0 bases, with 23 bases between. CDR3 sequence (DNA): TGCGCCAGCAGCCCAATAGGGGCAGAACCCAGGGGCTCCTACAATGAGCAGTTCTTC. Translation: CASSPIGAEPRGSYNEQFF.

The rearrangement links TRBV28 to TRBJ1-4; D is undetermined. Germline V gene lookup returns CDR1 MDHEN and CDR2 SYDVKM. The germline V and J ends were trimmed by 1 base and 6 bases, with 9 bases remaining between them. The CDR3 is 14 residues long. CDR3 residues: CASSLSGGDEKLFF. The CDR3 DNA is TGTGCCAGCAGTTTATCTGGCGGTGATGAAAAACTGTTTTTT. The full variable domain, completed using reference TRBV28 and TRBJ1-4, is DVKVTQSSRYLVKRTGEKVFLECVQDMDHENMFWYRQDPGLGLRLIYFSYDVKMKEKGDIPEGYSVSREKKERFSLILESASTNQTSMYLCASSLSGGDEKLFFGSGTQLSVL.

Turning to this clone: The sample has other DNA sequences that encode this CDR3 too. V usage is TRBV7-9 and J usage is TRBJ2-3; 7 bases line up with TRBD1. The CDR3 contains 15 residues. CDR1 SEHNR and CDR2 FQNEAQ come from the germline V gene (reference sequence). V shed 2 bases, J shed 0 bases, and the junction held 2 bases outside the gene matches. The CDR3 sequence is CASSLRQGSTDTQYF. Written as DNA, the CDR3 is TGTGCCAGCAGCTTAAGACAGGGTAGCACAGATACGCAGTATTTT.

V is TRBV18 and J is TRBJ2-1; 10 nucleotides align to TRBD1. The CDR3 runs to 14 residues. Germline-derived CDR1 and CDR2 are KGHSH and LQKENI. Trimming took 4 bases from V and 6 from J; bases not matched to a gene: 3. Here the CDR3 reads CASSQGQGFNEQFF. The DNA for the CDR3 is TGTGCCAGCTCACAGGGACAGGGGTTCAATGAGCAGTTCTTC.

The chain carries TRBV4-3 and TRBJ1-6, with 7 bases identical to TRBD1. V was pared by 3 bases and J by 6 bases, with 5 bases of the junction left unmatched. CDR3 size: 15 residues. CDR1 LGHNA and CDR2 YSLEER come from the germline V gene. DNA for the CDR3: TGCGCCAGCAGCCAGATGACAGGGAGTAATTCACCCCTCCACTTT. This encodes CASSQMTGSNSPLHF.

The chain recombines TRBV5-1 with TRBJ1-1; D not resolved. Between the trimmed V and J ends, which lost 2 bases and 4 bases, there was a span of 9 bases. The CDR3 contains 13 residues. Germline loops: CDR1 SGHRS, CDR2 YFSETQ. CDR3 bases: TGCGCCAGCAGCTTCGACCTTGGCACTGAAGCTTTCTTT. Residues: CASSFDLGTEAFF.

The chain carries TRBV4-1 and TRBJ2-1; TRBD2 matches 7 bases. V lost 9 bases to trimming and J lost 2 bases; unmatched junction nucleotides: 10. Germline CDR1 is MGHRA and CDR2 is YSYEKL. CDR3 size: 15 residues. CDR3 coding DNA: TGCGCCAGTTCCCTCAGCGGGAATCCCTACAATGAGCAGTTCTTC. This translates into CASSLSGNPYNEQFF.

The chain has TRBV5-1 and TRBJ2-1; TRBD1 matches 7 bases. The CDR3 contains 16 residues. J was trimmed by 4 bases and V by 1 base; bases with no gene match: 8. The V gene's germline CDR1 is SGHRS and CDR2 YFSETQ. The CDR3 DNA reads as TGCGCCAGCAGCTTGCAACAGGGGCCGGGGTACAATGAGCAGTTCTTC. As protein: CASSLQQGPGYNEQFF.

This chain links TRBV5-6 with TRBJ1-3, with 7 bases identical to TRBD1. Per the germline V gene, CDR1 is SGHDT and CDR2 is YYEEEE. The CDR3 sequence is 15 residues long. V lost 2 bases, J lost 0 bases, and 2 bases stayed unmatched. This CDR3 reads CASSLGGYSGNTIYF. The CDR3 DNA sequence: TGTGCCAGCAGCTTAGGGGGCTACTCTGGAAACACCATATATTTT.

The J gene is TRBJ1-6, the V gene TRBV5-4; D is possibly TRBD1 (5 bases). CDR3 length equals 15 residues. Trimming took 1 base from V and 2 from J, leaving 7 bases between them. Germline values: CDR1 SGHNT, CDR2 YYREEE (reference sequence). In DNA, the CDR3 is TGTGCCAGCAGCTTGCAGGGCCCCTATAATTCACCCCTCCACTTT. It is translated as CASSLQGPYNSPLHF. Complete variable domain (other parts from reference TRBV5-4 and TRBJ1-6): ETGVTQSPTHLIKTRGQQVTLRCSSQSGHNTVSWYQQALGQGPQFIFQYYREEENGRGNFPPRFSGLQFPNYSSELNVNALELDDSALYLCASSLQGPYNSPLHFGNGTRLTVT.

This clone came up a few times. The chain carries TRBV19 and TRBJ1-5; D is perhaps TRBD1 (5 bases). The CDR3 is 12 amino acids. From germline, CDR1 is LNHDA and CDR2 SQIVND (reference sequence). Trimming removed 5 bases at V and 9 bases at J, with 11 bases between. In nucleotides, the CDR3 is TGTGCCAGTAGTGAGGGGCTTGGGCCCCAGCATTTT. Protein sequence: CASSEGLGPQHF.

The genes are TRBV23-1 and TRBJ2-1; 16 bases match TRBD2. TRBV23-1 is an ORF, and what it does is uncertain. The ends lost 2 bases at V and 7 bases at J; junction bases unmatched: 2. The CDR3 is made up of 16 amino acids. CDR3 nucleotides: TGCGCCAGCAGTCAAGGGACTAGCGGGAGGGTGAATGAGCAGTTCTTC. It specifies CASSQGTSGRVNEQFF.

This rearrangement joins TRBV5-1 to TRBJ2-7; 9 nucleotides align to TRBD1. Unmatched junction bases numbered 7, after V lost 4 bases and J lost 2 bases. This CDR3 region has 15 residues. Germline loops: CDR1 SGHRS, CDR2 YFSETQ. The CDR3 is CASSLGQGPAYEQYF. Here the CDR3 DNA reads TGCGCCAGCAGCCTGGGACAGGGCCCCGCCTACGAGCAGTACTTC. The full variable domain, rest sourced from reference TRBV5-1 and TRBJ2-7, is KAGVTQTPRYLIKTRGQQVTLSCSPISGHRSVSWYQQTPGQGLQFLFEYFSETQRNKGNFPGRFSGRQFSNSRSEMNVSTLELGDSALYLCASSLGQGPAYEQYFGPGTRLTVT.

The chain links TRBV2 to TRBJ1-6; possible D gene TRBD1, 5 bases. Germline assignment: CDR1 SNHLY and CDR2 FYNNEI. The CDR3 has 15 amino acids. Trimming took off 1 base at V and 10 bases at J, with 14 bases between the two ends. CDR3 nucleotide sequence: TGTGCCAGCAGTGAAGTCAGGGTAGACATCTCACCCCTCCACTTT. The encoded protein is CASSEVRVDISPLHF.

In its sample, this clone was seen once. This chain connects TRBV6-1 to TRBJ1-6; no reliable D call. V lost 6 bases and J lost 2, with 8 bases in between. Germline loops: CDR1 MNHNS, CDR2 SASEGT. The CDR3 is made up of 14 amino acids. In DNA form, the CDR3 reads TGTGCCAGCAGGGACGGCACCTATAATTCACCCCTCCACTTT. Protein sequence: CASRDGTYNSPLHF.

The V call is TRBV28, the J call TRBJ2-7; 14 bases line up with TRBD2. The CDR3 covers 18 residues. The junction had 15 bases not matched to a gene; V was cut back by 5 bases and J by 6 bases. In germline, CDR1 is MDHEN, CDR2 SYDVKM. CDR3 region: CASSVSLGLAGGHREQYF. CDR3 DNA sequence: TGTGCCAGCAGTGTTTCCCTCGGACTAGCGGGGGGCCACCGCGAGCAGTACTTC.

The chain combines TRBV9 with TRBJ2-7, with 9 bases aligning to TRBD1. The CDR3 covers 14 residues. Germline values: CDR1 SGDLS, CDR2 YYNGEE. V lost 4 bases to trimming and J lost 4 bases; unmatched junction nucleotides: 6. The CDR3 DNA reads TGTGCCAGCAGCCTCCGGGACAGGGAATACGAGCAGTACTTC. Translating gives CASSLRDREYEQYF.

V usage is TRBV6-5 and J usage is TRBJ1-6; TRBD1 might be the D (6 bases). The CDR3 loop spans 15 amino acids. Germline CDR1 is MNHEY and CDR2 is SVGAGI. V was shortened by 7 bases and J by 5 bases, with 15 bases between the two germline ends. The chain's CDR3 is CASTLDRRNNSPLHF. The DNA of the CDR3 is TGTGCCAGCACCTTAGACAGGCGAAATAATTCACCCCTCCACTTT.

The chain carries TRBV18 and TRBJ1-6; 7 bases are shared with TRBD1. With 3 bases clipped from V and 8 bases from J, the junction kept 7 bases outside the gene matches. The CDR3 covers 15 residues. The germline CDR1 and CDR2 sequences are KGHSH and LQKENI. The CDR3 spells CASSPAGTVDSPLHF. The CDR3 coding sequence is TGTGCCAGCTCACCGGCTGGGACAGTCGATTCACCCCTCCACTTT.

The V gene is TRBV5-5, the J gene TRBJ1-1, with D possibly matching TRBD1 (5 bases). The CDR3 runs 16 residues. Germline V gene sequence: CDR1 SGHKS, CDR2 YYEKEE (reference sequence). V was shortened by 4 bases and J by 1 base, with 17 bases between the two germline ends. In DNA form, the CDR3 reads TGTGCCAGCAGCCGAGAATACGGGACGGCGAACACTGAAGCTTTCTTT. This sequence encodes CASSREYGTANTEAFF.

The rearrangement uses TRBV6-5 and TRBJ2-7, with D perhaps TRBD2 (5 bases). Between the trimmed V and J ends, which lost 6 bases and 0 bases, there was a span of 12 bases. CDR3 length: 14 residues. Germline CDR1 is MNHEY and CDR2 is SVGAGI. The CDR3: CASSGAGLSYEQYF. The DNA for the CDR3 is TGTGCCAGCAGCGGCGCGGGCCTCTCCTACGAGCAGTACTTC.

J is TRBJ2-7 and V is TRBV7-8; D possibly corresponds to TRBD1 (5 bases). CDR3 size: 13 residues. Trimming pared 5 bases from V and 4 bases from J, leaving 12 bases between. Germline V CDR1 and CDR2: SGHVS, FQNEAQ. The CDR3 DNA reads TGTGCCAGCAGCGCAGCAGGGTCTTACGAGCAGTACTTC. Amino acids: CASSAAGSYEQYF.

Comments on this clone: Within the sample, other DNA sequences also encode this same CDR3. The genes are TRBV2 and TRBJ1-5; D not resolved. Germline V gene data show CDR1 as SNHLY and CDR2 as FYNNEI. Trimming removed 1 base from V and 7 bases from J, with 8 bases in between. The CDR3 sequence is 13 residues long. The CDR3: CASSEEGSQPQHF. The CDR3 nucleotides read TGTGCCAGCAGTGAAGAGGGAAGCCAGCCCCAGCATTTT.

For this clone: Sequence at one end of the junction differs from germline and may be a read error. The chain links TRBV7-7 to TRBJ1-6; D is perhaps TRBD1 (5 bases). Germline V CDR1 and CDR2: SSHAT, FNYEAQ (reference sequence). This CDR3 is 13 amino acids long. In nucleotides, the CDR3 is TGTGCTAGCAGCTTAGAACGGGGGGCACCCCTCCACTTT. It codes for CASSLERGAPLHF.

The chain links TRBV5-4 to TRBJ2-6; TRBD2 matches at 8 bases. CDR3 length: 17 amino acids. Germline loops: CDR1 SGHNT, CDR2 YYREEE (reference sequence). V gave up 4 bases and J gave up 4 bases; unmatched junction bases: 10. DNA of the CDR3: TGTGCCAGCAGCCCCCTCGGGGGGGGATCGGGGGCCAACGTCCTGACTTTC. It translates to CASSPLGGGSGANVLTF.

The chain employs TRBV4-1 and TRBJ2-7, with 8 bases matching TRBD1. Germline CDR1 is MGHRA and CDR2 is YSYEKL. V lost 1 base, J lost 7 bases, and 12 bases stayed unmatched. The CDR3 has 16 amino acids. DNA of the CDR3: TGCGCCAGCAGCCAAGCCCCCGGACAGGGTTTTGGTGAGCAGTACTTC. As protein: CASSQAPGQGFGEQYF.

The chain combines TRBV2 with TRBJ2-5; no clear D gene. The V gene's germline CDR1 is SNHLY and CDR2 FYNNEI. The CDR3 is made up of 14 amino acids. V lost 4 bases and J lost 1, with 10 bases in between. The CDR3 DNA reads as TGTGCCAGCAGTGTGTCGGTCTCCCAAGAGACCCAGTACTTC. This encodes CASSVSVSQETQYF.

A single count supports this clone. V gene TRBV28 combines with J gene TRBJ1-6; tentatively, D is TRBD1 (5 bases). This CDR3 comprises 16 residues. Germline V CDR1 and CDR2: MDHEN, SYDVKM. V was clipped by 6 bases and J by 0 bases, with 12 bases between them. The CDR3 is CASRSEGSSYNSPLHF. The CDR3 region has the DNA TGTGCCAGCAGATCTGAGGGGAGCTCCTATAATTCACCCCTCCACTTT.

The chain uses TRBV18 and TRBJ1-5; 7 nucleotides match TRBD1. The germline gives CDR1 KGHSH, CDR2 LQKENI. Trimming at V came to 2 bases and at J to 12 bases, leaving 7 bases not matched to a gene. This CDR3 spans 13 amino acids. In nucleotides, the CDR3 is TGTGCCAGCTCACCATCTCTCGGGACAGACCAGCATTTT. Translating it yields CASSPSLGTDQHF.

The CDR3 sequence: CSVASVGGNTIYF. The CDR3 bases are TGCAGCGTTGCATCAGTGGGAGGAAACACCATATATTTT. This chain links TRBV29-1 with TRBJ1-3, with D uncertain. Germline V gene sequence: CDR1 SQVTM, CDR2 ANQGSEA. V lost 4 bases and J lost 4, with 11 bases in between. The CDR3 is made up of 13 amino acids.